The T cell receptor (beta chain) under discussion was sequenced for a study of regulatory T cells in long-lasting Graves disease. For the study at large: Disease was considered persistent Graves' disease after over 5 years of antithyroid drugs (with positive TSH receptor antibodies). Findings and caveats of the study: It was possible that the small sample size reduced accuracy. The persistent group shared fewer than 3,500 public clonotypes, more than the 850 to 1,000 shared by new patients.

Library construction for TCR beta used iRepertoire HTBI primers and Arm-PCR of CDR3 regions. A single record per CDR3 protein comes from TCRdb applying MiXCR to the multiplex PCR reads. Of 500,000 to 700,000 distinct CDR3 sequences in the sample, around 30% were seen once. The CDR3 totals 16 residues. The J segment lost 5 bases and the V segment lost 5 bases, leaving 12 bases of the junction unmatched. Time point of the sample: persistent/refractory GD, antithyroid drugs over 5 years with positive TRAb. Preparation of the TCR library used RNA extracted from PBMCs. Many counts were recorded for this clonotype. Its cognate antigen is unknown.

Source: peripheral blood mononuclear cells (PBMCs), taken when the disease was refractory, from a patient treated with antithyroid drugs. The V and J genes are TRBV12-3 or TRBV12-4 and TRBJ2-5; 9 bases map to TRBD1. The sequence came from a female donor with Graves disease. The CDR3 DNA reads as TGTGCCAGCAGTCTAACCCCGGGACAGGGTTCGGAGACCCAGTACTTC. Translated: CASSLTPGQGSETQYF.